This section outlines one TCR beta chain sequence together with its context. No cognate antigen has been identified for it. Base qualities are missing; no much larger clone stands one base away. TCRbeta CDR3 regions were amplified from genomic DNA using the immunoSEQ Assay, a bias-controlled multiplex PCR. The paper's data handling went like this. Within the assay, amplification of reference gene primers was used to estimate how many nucleated cells each sample contained. To quantify the absolute abundance of each unique TCRbeta CDR3 rearrangement, sequence reads were collapsed and filtered. For each sample, productive Simpson clonality was calculated as the square root of Simpson's diversity index across productive rearrangements. Drawn from immuneACCESS, this table holds only the in-frame rearrangements with V and J called that TCRdb kept. Clones are partly lost; checked studies trace under half to an unresolved V gene and leave the rest unexplained. D and trimming come from the DNA, and the V and J calls and clone size come from that table. The sample includes 200,000 to 250,000 clones, with roughly 82% observed a single time. The top ten hold approximately 10% of the sample.

The data were taken from a study of blood T cell repertoires in COVID-19 (dated by TCRdb to 2018 to 2021). With respect to the entire study: Collaborator samples came from the United States, Italy and Spain and covered acute and convalescent phases of COVID-19. The prospective study material was composed of cDNA or gDNA derived from T cells, B-cell-depleted T cells, or PBMCs. Deeply sampled blood TCRbeta repertoires from subjects exposed to, actively infected with, or recovered from COVID-19 were included in the dataset. A freely available public database, intended as a resource for researchers studying the immune response to SARS-CoV-2, is where the repertoires were released. Samples came from the ongoing ImmuneRACE study (first 160 participants) plus 1,254 subjects from 6 global collaborators. Sample metadata almost always included a de-identified subject ID, COVID-19 status, age in years and sex. Where available, HLA class I and class II types were obtained from metadata supplied by the sample provider rather than from assay-based typing.

What the work shows at the level of the full study, not this receptor alone: The amount of clinical and demographic metadata varied by source and participant and was provided uncurated.

Collaborating institutions collected whole blood in K2EDTA tubes following their own protocols. Collaborator samples were shipped for TCRbeta analysis as frozen whole blood, isolated PBMCs, or DNA extracted from either sample type. Trimming leaves V shorter by 4 bases and J shorter by 3 bases, with the junction holding 1 base beyond the gene matches. From the germline V gene, CDR1 is SGHDT and CDR2 is YYEEEE. The cysteine opens and the phenylalanine closes a CDR3 of 13 amino acids. The read is trimmed to its CDR3 DNA, 39 bases read in frame from base 1. The material sequenced was peripheral blood. The sequence joins TRBV5-6 to TRBJ2-1; 7 bases in between match TRBD2. This clonotype originated in a man in his forties or fifties with active or convalescent COVID-19. The CDR3 protein is CASSRGGYNEQFF. The nucleotide sequence reads TGTGCCAGCAGCCGCGGGGGCTACAATGAGCAGTTCTTC.